These 17 T cell receptor beta chains share one sample of origin, sequenced in a study of vaccination effects on CD4 cells after COVID-19. With the ViraFEST assay, the study expanded antigen-specific CD4+ T cells using viral peptide pools, then sequenced them. Subsequent to a culture period of around 10 days, CD4+ T cells were isolated. None of the vaccinated had previously contracted SARS-CoV-2, and their nucleocapsid antibodies tested negative. These receptors have no known antigen. Some clones are missing from TCRdb's copy, which holds only in-frame ones; the method was immunoSEQ multiplex PCR. The sample holds 20,000 to 25,000 clones, almost 70% seen once. Sample: CD4+ T cells from PBMCs cultured with HCoV-NL63 spike peptides, taken before COVID-19 vaccination. All receptors derive from a human donor who received a COVID-19 vaccine.

V gene TRBV18 combines with J gene TRBJ1-1; D ambiguous. This CDR3 is built from 15 residues. Trimming took 2 bases from V and 1 from J, leaving 11 bases between them. Germline V CDR1 and CDR2: KGHSH, LQKENI. CDR3 sequence reads: CASSPVSSRNTEAFF. The DNA of the CDR3 is TGTGCCAGCTCACCAGTGAGTTCGCGGAACACTGAAGCTTTCTTT. Together with reference TRBV18 and TRBJ1-1, the CDR3 gives the full variable domain: NAGVMQNPRHLVRRRGQEARLRCSPMKGHSHVYWYRQLPEEGLKFMVYLQKENIIDESGMPKERFSAEFPKEGPSILRIQQVVRGDSAAYFCASSPVSSRNTEAFFGQGTRLTVV.

The rearrangement links TRBV5-1 to TRBJ2-5; D ambiguous. Germline-derived CDR1 and CDR2 are SGHRS and YFSETQ. Between the trimmed V and J ends, which lost 0 bases and 5 bases, there was a span of 11 bases. There are 14 residues in the CDR3. The CDR3 nucleotides read TGCGCCAGCAGCTTGGCGTCAGGTCAGGAGACCCAGTACTTC. Residues: CASSLASGQETQYF.

The chain uses TRBV27 and TRBJ1-2; D call uncertain. The CDR3 loop spans 16 amino acids. The ends were cut back, 3 bases at V and 3 bases at J, with 17 bases in the middle. CDR1 MNHEY and CDR2 SMNVEV come from the germline V gene (reference sequence). Here the CDR3 DNA reads TGTGCCAGCAGTTTGGCCCTGCCCGTGGGAGACTATGGCTACACCTTC. Protein: CASSLALPVGDYGYTF.

V is TRBV6-1 and J is TRBJ2-1; 9 nucleotides align to TRBD2. After removal of 0 bases from V and 4 bases from J, the junction contained 1 base not matched to a gene. CDR1 is MNHNS and CDR2 is SASEGT in the germline V gene. The CDR3 sequence is 15 residues long. CDR3 region: CASSEASGGYNEQFF. The CDR3 nucleotides read TGTGCCAGCAGTGAAGCTAGCGGGGGTTACAATGAGCAGTTCTTC.

This rearrangement joins TRBV12-3 or TRBV12-4 to TRBJ1-5; D is ambiguous. The CDR3 sequence is 12 residues long. With 4 bases removed from V and 11 bases from J, the gap between germline ends came to 12 bases. The CDR3 region is CASSSSLASQHF. The CDR3, as DNA: TGTGCCAGCAGTTCCAGCCTCGCTTCCCAGCATTTT.

A single count supports this clone. The V call is TRBV4-2, the J call TRBJ2-7, with D unclear. Germline V gives CDR1 LGHNA, CDR2 YNFKEQ. There are 16 residues in the CDR3. V lost 1 base to trimming and J lost 3 bases, with 16 bases between them. In DNA form, the CDR3 reads TGTGCCAGCAGCCAAGCGGAATGGGGTAGGGTCTACGAGCAGTACTTC. It is translated as CASSQAEWGRVYEQYF.

The chain couples TRBV9 to TRBJ2-5; TRBD2 aligns across 7 bases. Germline V gene data show CDR1 as SGDLS and CDR2 as YYNGEE. The CDR3 has 14 residues. Unmatched junction bases numbered 2, after V lost 3 bases and J lost 0 bases. The CDR3 nucleotides read TGTGCCAGCAGCGGGGGGGGGTACCAAGAGACCCAGTACTTC. This gives the protein CASSGGGYQETQYF.

This chain uses TRBV11-3 with TRBJ2-7; 8 nucleotides agree with TRBD1. The CDR3 is 16 amino acids. The V segment lost 5 bases and the J segment 3 bases; nucleotides outside the gene matches: 12. The germline V gene has CDR1 SGHNT and CDR2 YENEEA. This CDR3 reads CASSARSTGTGYEQYF. In DNA, the CDR3 is TGTGCCAGCAGCGCCAGATCCACCGGGACAGGCTACGAGCAGTACTTC.

The chain is built from TRBV18 and TRBJ1-5; 9 positions match TRBD1. Germline CDR1 reads KGHSH; CDR2 reads LQKENI. CDR3 length: 17 residues. The trim removed 0 bases at V and 2 bases at J, leaving 5 bases unmatched. CDR3 in amino acids: CASSPPLTGGGNQPQHF. CDR3 sequence (DNA): TGTGCCAGCTCACCACCCTTGACAGGGGGTGGCAATCAGCCCCAGCATTTT.

The J gene is TRBJ2-1, the V gene TRBV7-2; TRBD2 matches at 10 bases. The CDR3 is 15 amino acids. Trimming took 5 bases from V and 4 from J; bases not matched to a gene: 5. CDR1 is SGHTA and CDR2 is FQGNSA in the germline V gene. Here the CDR3 reads CASSPAGGTYNEQFF. The CDR3 nucleotides are TGTGCCAGCAGCCCAGCGGGAGGGACTTACAATGAGCAGTTCTTC.

By share, this clone ranks as medium-sized. This chain links TRBV24-1 with TRBJ2-5; D perhaps matches TRBD2 (6 bases). The germline V gene encodes CDR1 KGHDR and CDR2 SFDVKD. V lost 3 bases and J 5 bases, leaving 15 bases between the germline ends. The CDR3 spans 15 residues. The CDR3 nucleotides read TGTGCCACCAGTGATGCTTCCGGGGGACGGGAGACCCAGTACTTC. It encodes CATSDASGGRETQYF.

The CDR3: CASSLVRWASGGPNEQFF. The CDR3, as DNA: TGTGCCAGCAGCTTAGTGAGATGGGCTAGCGGGGGACCCAATGAGCAGTTCTTC. J is TRBJ2-1 and V is TRBV7-8; TRBD2 matches 10 bases. CDR1 and CDR2 (germline): SGHVS, FQNEAQ. The CDR3 has 18 amino acids. V shed 1 base and J 6 bases; nucleotides not matched to a gene: 12.

The genes are TRBV30 and TRBJ1-1; D is possibly TRBD1 (6 bases). CDR1 is GTSNPN and CDR2 is SVGIG in the germline V gene (reference sequence). This CDR3 region has 13 residues. V gave up 5 bases and J gave up 1 base, with 11 bases separating them. CDR3 sequence: CAWAGQSNTEAFF. The CDR3 DNA reads TGTGCCTGGGCCGGACAGTCGAACACTGAAGCTTTCTTT.

This clone was detected a few times. The chain recombines TRBV2 with TRBJ1-1, with a weak D call TRBD1 (6 bases). V gave up 4 bases and J gave up 6 bases, with 15 bases separating them. CDR1 and CDR2 (germline): SNHLY, FYNNEI. The CDR3 has 14 residues. The CDR3 nucleotides read TGTGCCAGCAGTGCGCTCAGGGGACCGTCTGAAGCTTTCTTT. It yields the protein CASSALRGPSEAFF.

The chain has TRBV18 and TRBJ2-1, with D tentatively TRBD2 (6 bases). Germline assignment: CDR1 KGHSH and CDR2 LQKENI. V was pared by 2 bases and J by 5 bases, with 13 bases between. The CDR3 spans 15 residues. CDR3 bases: TGTGCCAGCTCACCAGATTCTAGCGCGGACAATGAGCAGTTCTTC. This sequence encodes CASSPDSSADNEQFF.

The chain combines TRBV25-1 with TRBJ2-3; no definite D call. V lost 6 bases and J 3 bases, leaving 16 bases between the germline ends. Germline CDR1 is MGHDK and CDR2 is SYGVNS. CDR3 size: 15 residues. The CDR3 loop is CASSISAGYTDTQYF. In DNA, the CDR3 is TGTGCCAGCAGCATTTCGGCAGGTTATACAGATACGCAGTATTTT.

By proportion, this clone is medium-sized. The chain uses TRBV5-5 and TRBJ1-5, with no clear D. Between the trimmed V and J ends, which lost 1 base and 1 base, there was a span of 9 bases. CDR1 SGHKS and CDR2 YYEKEE come from the germline V gene (reference sequence). The CDR3 covers 15 residues. CDR3 amino acids: CASSLTVLSNQPQHF. In DNA form, the CDR3 reads TGTGCCAGCAGCTTGACCGTACTCAGCAATCAGCCCCAGCATTTT.